The 21 T cell receptor beta chains presented below share a single source sample, sequenced in a study of tumor-infiltrating lymphocytes in primary liver carcinoma. With around 450 ng total RNA as template and a constant-region primer, TCR beta cDNA was made. Employing slightly modified ARM-PCR, three nested multiplex PCR rounds were run, and these gave rise to the TCR beta libraries. The study ran its first two PCR rounds for approximately 10 cycles each, using TRBV1-TRBV30 forward primers and a C-beta reverse primer. In TCRdb, the multiplex PCR reads were re-called with MiXCR into one record per CDR3 protein. The sample includes hundreds of thousands of distinct CDR3 sequences, more than 55% seen only once; the top ten take over 15%. Researchers drew blood RNA from unsorted whole blood and extracted germline DNA as well. The sample consisted of peripheral blood. These receptors were taken from a woman aged 30 to 39 with primary liver carcinoma and hepatitis B virus infection.

The gene calls are TRBV28 and TRBJ1-5, with 10 bases that match TRBD1. The CDR3 totals 15 residues. The V segment lost 5 bases and the J segment 4 bases; nucleotides outside the gene matches: 5. Germline V gives CDR1 MDHEN, CDR2 SYDVKM. CDR3 DNA: TGTGCCAGCAGTCCCCTGGGACAGGGGAATCAGCCCCAGCATTTT. Translation: CASSPLGQGNQPQHF.

In its sample, this clonotype was seen a few times. The chain employs TRBV6-5 and TRBJ2-7; weak D call: TRBD2 (6 bases). This CDR3 is 14 amino acids long. V lost 10 bases, J lost 2 bases, and 18 bases lay in between. CDR1 is MNHEY, CDR2 SVGAGI, per germline. In DNA form, the CDR3 reads TGTGCCACAGGGCGGGATATCTTGACCTACGAGCAGTACTTC. Its protein is CATGRDILTYEQYF.

Details on this clonotype: A read error is likely, as this CDR3 ends without the conserved phenylalanine or tryptophan. The rearrangement joins TRBV28 to TRBJ2-3, with D tentatively TRBD1 (6 bases). The CDR3 runs 16 residues. CDR1 and CDR2 from the germline V gene are MDHEN and SYDVKM. The V and J ends lost 6 bases and 0 bases respectively, with 16 bases between them. DNA of the CDR3: TGTGCCAGCAGCAACCAGGGGACGGCTAGCACAGATACGCAGTATTGC. Translation gives CASSNQGTASTDTQYC.

Notes on this clonotype: Germline is not matched at one junction end, which may reflect a read error. The J gene is TRBJ2-7, the V gene TRBV6-6; 8 bases align to TRBD2. The CDR3 is made up of 14 amino acids. Per the germline V gene, CDR1 is MNHNY and CDR2 is SVGAGI (reference sequence). The CDR3 reads CASSSHGSGGEHYF. The CDR3 DNA reads TGTGCCAGCAGTTCACACGGGTCGGGGGGGGAGCACTACTTC.

The CDR3 coding sequence is TGTGCCAACAGTCTACGGGGCTGCAATGAGCAGTTCTTC. Protein product: CANSLRGCNEQFF. The V and J genes are TRBV11-3 and TRBJ2-1; D tentatively reads TRBD1 or TRBD2 (5 bases each). Germline values: CDR1 SGHNT, CDR2 YENEEA. V lost 10 bases to trimming and J lost 6 bases, with 16 bases between them. The CDR3 sequence is 13 residues long.

This clonotype appeared many times. J is TRBJ2-1 and V is TRBV11-2; D ambiguous. The V gene's germline CDR1 is SGHAT and CDR2 FQNNGV. Trimming took 2 bases from V and 3 from J, leaving 8 bases between them. The CDR3 has 14 amino acids. The CDR3 region has the DNA TGTGCCAGCAGCTTACTCGGCGTCTACAATGAGCAGTTCTTC. It codes for CASSLLGVYNEQFF.

This clonotype appeared once. This may be a read error: a much more frequent sequence differs by one nucleotide. This chain connects TRBV4-1 to TRBJ1-2, with D possibly being TRBD1 (6 bases). This CDR3 has 13 amino acids. Germline V gene lookup returns CDR1 MGHRA and CDR2 YSYEKL. CDR3 nucleotide sequence: TGTGCCAGCAGCCGAGATCTCGACAGGCGTTACACCTTC. This translates into CASSRDLDRRYTF.

Concerning this clonotype itself: This may be a read error, as it is one base from a much larger clone. The DNA of the CDR3 is TGTGCCAGCAGTTTTGTCTCTAGGTCAAATACGCAGTATTTT. It yields the protein CASSFVSRSNTQYF. The chain carries TRBV12-3 or TRBV12-4 and TRBJ2-3, with no clear D. V gave up 3 bases and J gave up 7 bases, with 14 bases separating them. The CDR3 loop spans 14 amino acids.

This clonotype was picked up many times. The DNA for the CDR3 is TGTGCCAGCAGTCTGGGACTAGCGGGAGCTCCCCGGGATGAGCAGTTCTTC. Translating gives CASSLGLAGAPRDEQFF. This sequence joins TRBV12-3 or TRBV12-4 and TRBJ2-1, with 14 bases fitting TRBD2. The CDR3 sequence is 17 residues long. Losses at the gene ends were 5 bases for V and 8 bases for J; bases not matched to a gene: 11.

The count of this clonotype is one. This may be a read error, as it is one base from a much larger clone. This rearrangement joins TRBV6-6 to TRBJ2-5, with D tentatively TRBD2 (5 bases). CDR3 length equals 15 residues. Germline assignment: CDR1 MNHNY and CDR2 SVGAGI (reference sequence). CDR3 sequence (DNA): TGTGCCATCAGTACTAGTCGTAGGCCATTTGAGACCCAGTACTTC. Translated: CAISTSRRPFETQYF.

A single count supports this clonotype. The rearrangement uses TRBV7-9 and TRBJ1-1, with 8 bases fitting TRBD1. After removal of 2 bases from V and 6 bases from J, the junction contained 5 bases not matched to a gene. The length of the CDR3 is 14 residues. Germline V CDR1 and CDR2: SEHNR, FQNEAQ (reference sequence). CDR3 in amino acids: CASSLKQGVAEAFF. CDR3 in DNA: TGTGCCAGCAGCTTAAAACAGGGGGTGGCTGAAGCTTTCTTT.

V gene TRBV6-5 combines with J gene TRBJ2-5; 7 bases match TRBD2. V lost 7 bases, J lost 5 bases, and 7 bases stayed unmatched. The CDR3 has 13 amino acids. Germline V lookup: CDR1 MNHEY, CDR2 SVGAGI. The CDR3, as DNA: TGTGCCAGCAACCTTTATAGCGGGGAGACCCAGTACTTC. Translation: CASNLYSGETQYF.

About this clonotype itself: This may come from a read error, since a much larger clone is one base off. The chain recombines TRBV4-2 with TRBJ2-5; 14 bases line up with TRBD2. In germline, CDR1 is LGHNA, CDR2 YNFKEQ. This CDR3 contains 17 residues. For the CDR3, the DNA is TGTGCCAGCAGCCTAGGACTAGCGGGAGGTGGGCAAGAGACCCGGTACTTC. This codes for CASSLGLAGGGQETRYF.

This clonotype was counted ten times or more. The chain recombines TRBV4-3 with TRBJ2-7; D is unclear. Trimming cost V 4 bases and J 2 bases, with 9 bases left between them. Germline V lookup: CDR1 LGHNA, CDR2 YSLEER. This CDR3 is 13 amino acids long. The CDR3 spells CASSPSLTYEQYF. CDR3 sequence (DNA): TGCGCCAGCAGCCCCTCCCTTACCTACGAGCAGTACTTC.

To note about this clonotype: The junction and the germline gene differ at one end; a read error may be behind it. The J gene is TRBJ2-3, the V gene TRBV11-2; D is perhaps TRBD2 (7 bases). Germline V gene data show CDR1 as SGHAT and CDR2 as FQNNGV. The CDR3 consists of 14 residues. The CDR3 spells CASTLGGGGDTQYF. CDR3 nucleotides: TGTGCCAGCACCTTAGGCGGGGGCGGGGATACACAGTATTTT.

With respect to this clonotype: A much larger clone differs from this one at a single base, so this may be a read error. This chain uses TRBV6-1 with TRBJ1-1, with 7 bases that match TRBD1. The CDR3 runs to 14 residues. CDR1 MNHNS and CDR2 SASEGT come from the germline V gene. The CDR3 sequence is CANSALGQRSEAFF. Here the CDR3 DNA reads TGTGCCAACAGTGCTTTGGGACAGAGAAGTGAAGCTTTCTTT.

The J gene is TRBJ2-1, the V gene TRBV29-1; a possible D gene is TRBD2 (6 bases). Looked up from germline, CDR1 is SQVTM and CDR2 is ANQGSEA. V was pared by 4 bases and J by 6 bases, with 25 bases between. The CDR3 is 17 residues long. The CDR3 loop is CSVVLSGEWRVGNEQFF. CDR3 DNA sequence: TGCAGCGTTGTTTTGTCGGGAGAGTGGAGGGTCGGCAATGAGCAGTTCTTC.

Notes on this clonotype: The junction departs from germline at one end; a sequencing error may be responsible. The rearrangement joins TRBV6-6 to TRBJ1-2; D gene uncertain. This CDR3 region has 15 residues. Germline V gene data show CDR1 as MNHNY and CDR2 as SVGAGI (reference sequence). CDR3 coding DNA: TGTGCCAGTACCGTGGATGAGCGCTCGGCGTATGGCAACACCTTC. This sequence encodes CASTVDERSAYGNTF.

This clonotype was picked up a small number of times. The genes are TRBV4-2 and TRBJ2-1; D may correspond to TRBD1 or TRBD2 (6 bases each). V lost 4 bases, J lost 0 bases, and 13 bases lay in between. This CDR3 is 16 amino acids long. Germline V lookup: CDR1 LGHNA, CDR2 YNFKEQ. The CDR3 loop is CASSRFGGGSYNEQFF. The DNA of the CDR3 is TGTGCCAGCAGCCGGTTCGGGGGCGGCTCCTACAATGAGCAGTTCTTC.

On this clonotype itself: The CDR3 end shows no conserved phenylalanine or tryptophan, and so a read error is likely. The J gene is TRBJ2-1, the V gene TRBV11-2, with 13 bases fitting TRBD2. Germline V gene data show CDR1 as SGHAT and CDR2 as FQNNGV. The CDR3 sequence is 16 residues long. CDR3 residues: CASSLDGGLAGHEQFL. The CDR3 DNA reads as TGTGCCAGCAGTTTAGATGGGGGACTAGCGGGGCATGAGCAGTTCTTA.

The V and J genes are TRBV7-9 and TRBJ2-1; a possible D gene is TRBD2 (6 bases). Germline lookup yields CDR1 SEHNR and CDR2 FQNEAQ (reference sequence). V gave up 2 bases and J gave up 2 bases, with 13 bases separating them. This CDR3 comprises 16 residues. This CDR3 reads CASSLTSQVAYNEQFF. CDR3 DNA sequence: TGTGCCAGCAGCTTAACTAGCCAGGTCGCCTACAATGAGCAGTTCTTC.